Listed below are T cell receptor beta chains from one sample, sequenced in a study of response to subunit inactivated influenza vaccine. TCRdb fed the RT-PCR reads into MiXCR, producing one record per CDR3 protein. The table lists 450,000 to 700,000 distinct CDR3 sequences, roughly 15% of them singletons. The source was PBMCs from blood, collected about 13 days after vaccination. All receptors come from a man aged 50-60 years who received an inactivated influenza vaccine. CDR3s include the opening cysteine and the closing phenylalanine or tryptophan. A D gene is named only where the DNA matches it firmly. The size entry is marked missing in some rows and otherwise reads once, few, many or a size class.

j_call d_call v_call clone_size cdr3_nt cdr3_aa
TRBJ1-4 TRBD1 TRBV7-8 many TGTGCCAGCAGCCCCGACAGGGTTGGGGAAAAACTGTTTTTT CASSPDRVGEKLFF
TRBJ2-3 - TRBV20-1 few TGCAGTGCGCAGCTGGGGCAACAAGATACGCAGTATTTT CSAQLGQQDTQYF
TRBJ1-4 - TRBV20-1 few TGCAGTGCTAGAGATCTGGAGCTTAATGAAAAACTGTTTTTT CSARDLELNEKLFF
TRBJ2-2 - TRBV10-3 many TGTGCCATCAGTGGCAAGGGTGGCACCGGGGAGCTGTTTTTT CAISGKGGTGELFF
TRBJ2-7 - TRBV3-1 few TGTGCCAGCAGCCAAGTGCGGGGATACGAGCAGTACTTC CASSQVRGYEQYF
TRBJ1-2 - TRBV3-1 many TGTGCCAGCAGCCCGACAGGAAACTATGGCTACACCTTC CASSPTGNYGYTF
TRBJ1-2 - TRBV7-2 - TGTGCCAGCAGCTTAGACACGGACTATGGCTACACCTTC CASSLDTDYGYTF
TRBJ2-7 TRBD1 TRBV7-9 - TGTGCCAGCAGCTTATTAGTCGGGACAGGAGAATACGAGCAGTACTTC CASSLLVGTGEYEQYF
TRBJ2-1 - TRBV28 - TGTGCCAGCAGTCCCGGAGGGATACATAAACCCTTCTCCTACAATGAGCAGTTCTTC CASSPGGIHKPFSYNEQFF
TRBJ2-7 - TRBV7-2 many TGTGCCAGCAGCCTCCGGGACTCTAGATACGAGCAGTACTTC CASSLRDSRYEQYF
TRBJ1-2 - TRBV20-1 - TGCAGTGCTAGAGATCTGGGGGGGGTCGAAGGTTACTCTGGCTACACCTTC CSARDLGGVEGYSGYTF
TRBJ2-4 - TRBV12-3/TRBV12-4 few TGTGCCAGCAGTCCGGGGGCCAGGGACAAAAACATTCAGTACTTC CASSPGARDKNIQYF
TRBJ2-5 TRBD1 TRBV10-3 many TGTGCCATCAGGGACAGGGAAGAGACCCAGTACTTC CAIRDREETQYF
TRBJ2-1 - TRBV19 many TGTGCCAGCAGCCCTCGGGGCTACAATGAGCAGTTCTTC CASSPRGYNEQFF
TRBJ2-2 - TRBV3-1 few TGTGCCAGCAGTCTACTAGGTGCCGGGGAGCTGTTTTTT CASSLLGAGELFF
TRBJ2-3 - TRBV28 - TGTGCCAGCAGCGGCCACGGGGTGGTTTCCTTGGATACGCAGTATTTT CASSGHGVVSLDTQYF
TRBJ2-1 - TRBV18 - TGTGCCAGCTCACCACCGCTTACGCGGGCCTACAATGAGCAGTTCTTC CASSPPLTRAYNEQFF
TRBJ1-5 - TRBV12-3/TRBV12-4 many TGTGCCAGCAGTTCCCTTTTGGGAGGGAGTCAGCCCCAGCATTTT CASSSLLGGSQPQHF
TRBJ1-2 - TRBV5-6 many TGTGCCAGCAGCTCGGGCTATGGCTACACCTTC CASSSGYGYTF
TRBJ2-4 - TRBV2 - TGTGCCAGCAGTGATAGCGTTTCGGTCAAAAACATTCAGTACTTC CASSDSVSVKNIQYF
TRBJ2-2 - TRBV7-3 few TGTGCCAGCAGCTTTTCTCCTCGTCAAGTAATGAACACCGGGGAGCTGTTTTTT CASSFSPRQVMNTGELFF
TRBJ2-3 - TRBV7-8 - TGTGCCAGCAGCTTATCCCGGCGAGCTAGCACAGATACGCAGTATTTT CASSLSRRASTDTQYF
TRBJ1-5 TRBD1 TRBV4-2 - TGTGCCAGCAGCCAAGATTTAGACAGGGCCTTACCCCAGCATTTT CASSQDLDRALPQHF
TRBJ1-1 - TRBV18 few TGTGCCAGCTCGCCCAGGGGACAGAACACTGAAGCTTTCTTT CASSPRGQNTEAFF
TRBJ1-2 - TRBV4-3 few TGCGCCAGCAGCCAAGACAGGGTTAGTGGCTACACCTTC CASSQDRVSGYTF
TRBJ2-2 TRBD2 TRBV10-3 many TGTGCCATCAGACCGGGACTAGCGGGAGAAGTCGGGGAGCTGTTTTTT CAIRPGLAGEVGELFF
TRBJ2-1 - TRBV5-1 many TGCGCCAGCAGCTTGGAAGCCCTAATCAATGAGCAGTTCTTC CASSLEALINEQFF
TRBJ2-2 - TRBV7-9 - TGTGCCAGCAGCTTCCAGAGGGGGGTAAACACCGGGGAGCTGTTTTTT CASSFQRGVNTGELFF
TRBJ2-2 - TRBV14 - TGTGCCAGCAGCCAATTCCCAGGAACGAACACCGGGGAGCTGTTTTTT CASSQFPGTNTGELFF
TRBJ2-5 - TRBV4-2 - TGTGCCAGCAGCCAAGATTGGACACTGAGGGAGACCCAGTACTTC CASSQDWTLRETQYF
TRBJ2-2 - TRBV6-2/TRBV6-3 few TGTGCCAGCAGTTACTTATACACCGGGGAGCTGTTTTTT CASSYLYTGELFF
TRBJ2-1 TRBD1 TRBV6-2/TRBV6-3 - TGTGCCAGCAGAAGGACAGGGAGCTCCTACAATGAGCAGTTCTTC CASRRTGSSYNEQFF
TRBJ1-5 - TRBV20-1 - TGCAGTGCTAGTGCAATTCACAGCAACAATCAGCCCCAGCATTTT CSASAIHSNNQPQHF
TRBJ1-5 TRBD1 TRBV7-2 many TGTGCCAGCAGCTTAGGCAGGGGGCTGGGAAATCAGCCCCAGCATTTT CASSLGRGLGNQPQHF
TRBJ1-4 - TRBV7-9 few TGTGCCAGCAGCTCCTCGGGGGTCACAACTAATGAAAAACTGTTTTTT CASSSSGVTTNEKLFF
TRBJ2-5 - TRBV5-6 - TGTGCCAGCAGCTTGTGGGTTGTAGAGACCCAGTACTTC CASSLWVVETQYF
TRBJ1-4 - TRBV15 few TGTGCCACCAGCAGAGGGAGAGGGGAAACTAATGAAAAACTGTTTTTT CATSRGRGETNEKLFF